This T cell receptor (beta chain) was captured by sequencing in a study of blood T cell repertoires in COVID-19. Overall study context: Collection of acute and convalescent COVID-19 samples took place in the United States, Italy and Spain.

This CDR3 contains 13 residues. The germline V and J ends were trimmed by 6 bases and 0 bases, with 8 bases remaining between them. Germline assignment: CDR1 SGHTA and CDR2 FQGNSA. In the authors' workflow: Quantification of nucleated cells was approximated via reference gene primer amplification. Profiling relied on immunoSEQ multiplex PCR, and the TCRdb table lists in-frame clones only, not all of them. D and trimming come from the DNA, and the V and J calls and clone size come from that table. The table lists roughly 50,000 clones, just over 85% of them singletons, with approximately 10% in the top ten. This clone was detected only once.

This chain joins TRBV7-2 and TRBJ1-2; D is ambiguous. The sample comprised peripheral blood. The sequence was collected from a man between 65 and 85 years old with active COVID-19. This chain's CDR3 is CASSPAANYGYTF. In DNA, the CDR3 is TGTGCCAGCAGTCCCGCAGCTAACTATGGCTACACCTTC.